The 25 T cell receptor beta chains below were found in one sample sequenced in a study of cytotoxic CD8 clonotypes in ibrutinib-treated CLL. Profiled with immunoSEQ multiplex PCR; TCRdb holds only in-frame clones, not every one. This sample yields 35,000 or so clones, of which around 63% are seen a single time; around a quarter belongs to the top ten. Material: PBMCs, obtained before ibrutinib treatment. The source of these receptors is a human donor with chronic lymphocytic leukemia.

This clone has a handful of counts. The chain has TRBV28 and TRBJ2-7; no reliable D call. From germline, CDR1 is MDHEN and CDR2 SYDVKM. This CDR3 is built from 14 residues. Trimming took off 3 bases at V and 0 bases at J, with 9 bases between the two ends. The chain's CDR3 is CASSFGRNSYEQYF. The CDR3 DNA reads as TGTGCCAGCAGTTTCGGCAGGAACTCCTACGAGCAGTACTTC. Variable domain in full (rest from reference TRBV28 and TRBJ2-7): DVKVTQSSRYLVKRTGEKVFLECVQDMDHENMFWYRQDPGLGLRLIYFSYDVKMKEKGDIPEGYSVSREKKERFSLILESASTNQTSMYLCASSFGRNSYEQYFGPGTRLTVT.

The chain recombines TRBV11-3 with TRBJ2-3; 11 nucleotides agree with TRBD1. CDR3 length: 14 amino acids. The germline V gene encodes CDR1 SGHNT and CDR2 YENEEA. The J segment lost 9 bases and the V segment lost 4 bases, leaving 6 bases of the junction unmatched. The CDR3 here is CASSYGQGAGTQYF. The CDR3 coding sequence is TGTGCCAGCAGCTATGGACAGGGGGCAGGCACGCAGTATTTT. Full variable domain (rest looked up from reference TRBV11-3 and TRBJ2-3): EAGVVQSPRYKIIEKKQPVAFWCNPISGHNTLYWYLQNLGQGPELLIRYENEEAVDDSQLPKDRFSAERLKGVDSTLKIQPAELGDSAVYLCASSYGQGAGTQYFGPGTRLTVL.

This clone has only a few counts. The J gene is TRBJ2-2, the V gene TRBV5-6; D is undetermined. Between the trimmed V and J ends, which lost 5 bases and 4 bases, there was a span of 9 bases. This CDR3 comprises 13 residues. CDR1 SGHDT and CDR2 YYEEEE come from the germline V gene. The CDR3 DNA reads TGTGCCAGCAGTTCGGGCGGCACCGGGGAGCTGTTTTTT. The encoded protein is CASSSGGTGELFF.

The chain uses TRBV7-6 and TRBJ2-1, with 10 bases lining up with TRBD2. Germline lookup yields CDR1 SGHVS and CDR2 FNYEAQ. Trimming cost V 1 base and J 3 bases; bases outside gene matches: 3. The CDR3 spans 16 residues. DNA of the CDR3: TGTGCCAGCAGCTTAGATCCTAGCGGGAGCTACAATGAGCAGTTCTTC. This gives the protein CASSLDPSGSYNEQFF.

The rearrangement uses TRBV19 and TRBJ1-5, with D possibly being TRBD1 (5 bases). Per germline, CDR1 LNHDA and CDR2 SQIVND (reference sequence). Trimming removed 6 bases at V and 4 bases at J, with 19 bases between. This CDR3 has 16 amino acids. CDR3 sequence (DNA): TGTGCCAGTAGGGCCGGGACCTCAGAAGGGAATCAGCCCCAGCATTTT. Amino acid sequence: CASRAGTSEGNQPQHF.

The chain couples TRBV18 to TRBJ2-7; TRBD1 might be the D (5 bases). This CDR3 is built from 12 residues. The germline V gene has CDR1 KGHSH and CDR2 LQKENI. Trimming left V 1 base short and J 6 bases short, with 7 bases between. As DNA, the CDR3 is TGTGCCAGCTCACCACGTCAGGGCGAGCAGTACTTC. This encodes CASSPRQGEQYF. The whole variable domain, filled in from reference TRBV18 and TRBJ2-7, reads NAGVMQNPRHLVRRRGQEARLRCSPMKGHSHVYWYRQLPEEGLKFMVYLQKENIIDESGMPKERFSAEFPKEGPSILRIQQVVRGDSAAYFCASSPRQGEQYFGPGTRLTVT.

The chain combines TRBV27 with TRBJ1-6; the match to TRBD1 covers 7 bases. The CDR3 loop spans 16 amino acids. With V trimmed by 0 bases and J by 9 bases, 8 bases remained unmatched. Germline-derived CDR1 and CDR2 are MNHEY and SMNVEV (reference sequence). The CDR3 nucleotides read TGTGCCAGCAGTTTATCGATGAGGGCAGGGGGTTCACCCCTCCACTTT. As protein: CASSLSMRAGGSPLHF.

By sample share, this clone is medium-sized. The chain links TRBV9 to TRBJ2-7, with a tentative D call TRBD1 (6 bases). Germline V gene lookup returns CDR1 SGDLS and CDR2 YYNGEE. The CDR3 contains 14 residues. The V end lost 0 bases, the J end lost 2 bases, and 9 bases lay between the germline ends. The CDR3 DNA reads TGTGCCAGCAGCGTAGCCGGGACAACCTACGAGCAGTACTTC. Translating gives CASSVAGTTYEQYF.

The rearrangement links TRBV28 to TRBJ2-7; D possibly corresponds to TRBD1 (5 bases). The germline V and J ends were trimmed by 6 bases and 6 bases, with 12 bases remaining between them. CDR1 and CDR2 (germline): MDHEN, SYDVKM. This CDR3 region has 12 residues. The CDR3 DNA sequence: TGTGCCAGCAGGCTGCAGGGTAGCGAGCAGTACTTC. It translates to CASRLQGSEQYF.

The chain links TRBV7-9 to TRBJ2-7; the D is unclear. The CDR3 has 13 amino acids. The V gene's germline CDR1 is SEHNR and CDR2 FQNEAQ (reference sequence). Trimming shortened V by 5 bases and J by 2 bases, and 10 bases separated the two germline ends. CDR3 region: CASSPTGAYEQYF. The DNA of the CDR3 is TGTGCCAGCAGCCCCACTGGGGCCTACGAGCAGTACTTC.

This rearrangement joins TRBV7-2 to TRBJ2-1; weak D call: TRBD2 (6 bases). Germline V gene data show CDR1 as SGHTA and CDR2 as FQGNSA. V was pared by 1 base and J by 9 bases, with 16 bases between. The CDR3 length is 15 residues. This chain's CDR3 is CASSLEGQRLVEQFF. The CDR3 DNA reads TGTGCCAGCAGCTTAGAGGGCCAGAGACTAGTTGAGCAGTTCTTC.

This clone turned up a few times. The rearrangement uses TRBV4-2 and TRBJ2-5; 8 positions match TRBD1. This CDR3 region has 14 residues. Germline-derived CDR1 and CDR2 are LGHNA and YNFKEQ. V gave up 5 bases and J gave up 5 bases; unmatched junction bases: 7. The CDR3 DNA reads TGTGCCAGCAGCTACGCGGACAGGGAGGAGACCCAGTACTTC. This sequence encodes CASSYADREETQYF.

The V and J genes are TRBV7-3 and TRBJ1-1, with a weak D call TRBD1 (5 bases). Germline V gene sequence: CDR1 SGHTA, CDR2 FQGTGA. This CDR3 contains 12 residues. V shed 2 bases and J shed 6 bases, with 7 bases lying between them. The CDR3 DNA reads TGTGCCAGCAGCTTAGGGGGGGCTGAAGCTTTCTTT. As protein: CASSLGGAEAFF.

The V call is TRBV28, the J call TRBJ1-3; D gene unclear. Germline V lookup: CDR1 MDHEN, CDR2 SYDVKM. Between the trimmed V and J ends, which lost 2 bases and 0 bases, there was a span of 5 bases. This CDR3 contains 14 residues. In DNA form, the CDR3 reads TGTGCCAGCAGTTTACAACTCTCTGGAAACACCATATATTTT. It yields the protein CASSLQLSGNTIYF. Filled out from reference TRBV28 and TRBJ1-3, the complete variable domain reads DVKVTQSSRYLVKRTGEKVFLECVQDMDHENMFWYRQDPGLGLRLIYFSYDVKMKEKGDIPEGYSVSREKKERFSLILESASTNQTSMYLCASSLQLSGNTIYFGEGSWLTVV.

The chain couples TRBV9 to TRBJ1-6, with D possibly being TRBD1 (6 bases). The CDR3 extends over 16 amino acids. In germline, CDR1 is SGDLS, CDR2 YYNGEE. Trimming took 0 bases from V and 0 from J, leaving 7 bases between them. The CDR3 region has the DNA TGTGCCAGCAGCGTAGAGGACAGCTCCTATAATTCACCCCTCCACTTT. Translation: CASSVEDSSYNSPLHF.

V usage is TRBV14 and J usage is TRBJ2-7, with D uncertain. The CDR3 sequence is 13 residues long. The germline V gene has CDR1 SGHDN and CDR2 FVKESK. Trimming took 4 bases from V and 7 from J, leaving 14 bases between them. The CDR3 DNA sequence: TGTGCCAGCAGCCGCCTGGGCCCGACGGAGCAGTACTTC. Translation gives CASSRLGPTEQYF.

DNA for the CDR3: TGCGCCAGCAGCCAAGAGTTGAATGAGCAGTTCTTC. It translates to CASSQELNEQFF. V usage is TRBV4-1 and J usage is TRBJ2-1; D not certain. From germline, CDR1 is MGHRA and CDR2 YSYEKL. The V and J ends lost 0 bases and 7 bases respectively, with 4 bases between them. The CDR3 spans 12 residues.

This clone was seen a few times. The chain links TRBV5-1 to TRBJ1-4; D not certain. In germline, CDR1 is SGHRS, CDR2 YFSETQ. V was shortened by 4 bases and J by 8 bases, with 6 bases between the two germline ends. The CDR3 has 11 residues. The CDR3 DNA is TGCGCCAGCAGCGCGGAGGAAAAACTGTTTTTT. Translated: CASSAEEKLFF.

Regarding this clone: The sample holds other DNA sequences that translate to the same CDR3. J is TRBJ2-7 and V is TRBV30; 7 bases are a match to TRBD2. Per the germline V gene, CDR1 is GTSNPN and CDR2 is SVGIG (reference sequence). V shed 0 bases and J 0 bases; nucleotides not matched to a gene: 2. This CDR3 comprises 14 residues. The CDR3 loop is CAWSVGGSSYEQYF. CDR3 DNA sequence: TGTGCCTGGAGTGTGGGAGGGAGCTCCTACGAGCAGTACTTC. Looking up the rest from reference TRBV30 and TRBJ2-7 gives the full variable domain: SQTIHQWPATLVQPVGSPLSLECTVEGTSNPNLYWYRQAAGRGLQLLFYSVGIGQISSEVPQNLSASRPQDRQFILSSKKLLLSDSGFYLCAWSVGGSSYEQYFGPGTRLTVT.

As DNA, the CDR3 is TGTGCCAGCAGCGTAGGGGGGACTAGCGGCACAGATACGCAGTATTTT. Translated: CASSVGGTSGTDTQYF. The chain links TRBV9 to TRBJ2-3; TRBD2 matches at 10 bases. This CDR3 comprises 16 residues. After removal of 0 bases from V and 1 base from J, the junction contained 2 bases not matched to a gene. CDR1 is SGDLS and CDR2 is YYNGEE in the germline V gene.

V and J are TRBV9 and TRBJ1-1; D may be TRBD1 (5 bases). The CDR3 consists of 15 residues. Germline V CDR1 and CDR2: SGDLS, YYNGEE. V was shortened by 0 bases and J by 5 bases, with 14 bases between the two germline ends. The CDR3 protein is CASSVVGGVSTEAFF. The CDR3 region has the DNA TGTGCCAGCAGCGTAGTCGGAGGGGTTTCGACTGAAGCTTTCTTT.

This clone was found once. V is TRBV7-9 and J is TRBJ2-7, with D perhaps matching TRBD2 (5 bases). The germline V gene has CDR1 SEHNR and CDR2 FQNEAQ (reference sequence). The CDR3 consists of 15 residues. Trimming pared 3 bases from V and 5 bases from J, leaving 17 bases between. This CDR3 reads CASSFGPPTGDEQYF. The DNA of the CDR3 is TGTGCCAGCAGCTTTGGCCCCCCTACCGGGGACGAGCAGTACTTC. Variable domain in full (rest from reference TRBV7-9 and TRBJ2-7): DTGVSQNPRHKITKRGQNVTFRCDPISEHNRLYWYRQTLGQGPEFLTYFQNEAQLEKSRLLSDRFSAERPKGSFSTLEIQRTEQGDSAMYLCASSFGPPTGDEQYFGPGTRLTVT.

The chain recombines TRBV7-9 with TRBJ2-3, with D possibly being TRBD1 or TRBD2 (5 bases each). Per germline, CDR1 SEHNR and CDR2 FQNEAQ (reference sequence). Between the trimmed V and J ends, which lost 2 bases and 1 base, there was a span of 10 bases. The CDR3 extends over 15 amino acids. CDR3 residues: CASSLRGVGTDTQYF. CDR3 DNA: TGTGCCAGCAGCTTAAGAGGGGTCGGCACAGATACGCAGTATTTT.

The count of this clone is one. The chain uses TRBV19 and TRBJ2-7; 7 nucleotides line up with TRBD1. V trimming: 6 bases; J trimming: 3 bases; junction bases outside the gene matches: 8. The CDR3 has 14 amino acids. Germline-derived CDR1 and CDR2 are LNHDA and SQIVND (reference sequence). The CDR3 here is CASSFTDRVYEQYF. CDR3 nucleotides: TGTGCCAGTAGCTTTACCGACAGGGTCTACGAGCAGTACTTC.

This chain links TRBV6-6 with TRBJ2-2; D perhaps matches TRBD2 (7 bases). This CDR3 is 15 amino acids long. Deletions cut 2 bases from V and 3 bases from J, with 10 bases between. Germline values: CDR1 MNHNY, CDR2 SVGAGI (reference sequence). CDR3 bases: TGTGCCAGCAGTTACAGGGGGGGTGACACCGGGGAGCTGTTTTTT. It yields the protein CASSYRGGDTGELFF.